The TCR beta chain under discussion was sequenced for a study of blood T cell repertoires in COVID-19. Study-wide background: COVID-19 samples collected from the United States, Italy and Spain covered acute and convalescent phases.

The repertoire was sequenced with immunoSEQ multiplex PCR; TCRdb's copy has only in-frame clones and lacks some. The sample yields 270,000 or so clones, about 80% seen once. The CDR3 is 14 residues long. Germline V lookup: CDR1 SGHTA, CDR2 FQGNSA. Unmatched junction bases numbered 6, after V lost 5 bases and J lost 3 bases. The source is a woman between 50 and 59 years old who had recovered from COVID-19. The genes are TRBV7-2 and TRBJ1-2; 7 nucleotides match TRBD1. Sequencing was performed on peripheral blood. CDR3 DNA: TGTGCCAGCAGCCCACAGGGACAGTACTATGGCTACACCTTC. As protein: CASSPQGQYYGYTF.